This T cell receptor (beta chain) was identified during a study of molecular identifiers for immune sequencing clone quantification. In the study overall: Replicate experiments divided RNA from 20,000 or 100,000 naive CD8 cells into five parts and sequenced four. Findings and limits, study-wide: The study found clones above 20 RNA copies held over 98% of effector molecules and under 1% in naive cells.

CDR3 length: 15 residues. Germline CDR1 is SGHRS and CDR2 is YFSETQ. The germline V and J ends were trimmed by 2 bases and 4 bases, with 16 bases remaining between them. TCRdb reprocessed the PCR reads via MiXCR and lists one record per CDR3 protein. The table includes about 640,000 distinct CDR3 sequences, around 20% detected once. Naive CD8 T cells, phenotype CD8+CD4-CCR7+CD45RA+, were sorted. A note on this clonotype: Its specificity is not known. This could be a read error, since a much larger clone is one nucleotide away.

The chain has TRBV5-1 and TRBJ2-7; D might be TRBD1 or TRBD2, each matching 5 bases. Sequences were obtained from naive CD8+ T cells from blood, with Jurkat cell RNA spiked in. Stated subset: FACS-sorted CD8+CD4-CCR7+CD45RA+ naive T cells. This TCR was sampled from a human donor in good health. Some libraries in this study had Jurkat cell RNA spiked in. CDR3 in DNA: TGCGCCAGCAGCTTTTTGGGACCAGCGTCGTACGAGCAGTACTTC. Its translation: CASSFLGPASYEQYF.